These 8 T cell receptor beta chains were all obtained from the same sample, sequenced in a study of cytomegalovirus exposure and HLA in healthy donors. PCR was performed using 60 Vbeta and 13 Jbeta primers. Using immunoSEQ multiplex PCR, the repertoire was profiled, and TCRdb retains in-frame clones only, with some absent. The sample's table shows around 31,000 clones. Input material: PBMCs. These receptors were taken from a female donor in good health and CMV-seronegative.

The chain recombines TRBV19 with TRBJ1-2, with D unclear. This CDR3 spans 12 amino acids. Germline V gives CDR1 LNHDA, CDR2 SQIVND (reference sequence). Trimming stripped 3 bases from V and 13 bases from J, with 15 bases between. The CDR3 coding sequence is TGTGCCAGTAGTATGGGGATAGGTCGGGGCACCTTC. It encodes CASSMGIGRGTF.

The rearrangement links TRBV6-1 to TRBJ2-6; D might be TRBD1 (5 bases). CDR1 and CDR2 (germline): MNHNS, SASEGT. Between the trimmed V and J ends, which lost 3 bases and 0 bases, there was a span of 12 bases. CDR3 length equals 17 residues. CDR3 protein: CASSDRALSSGANVLTF. CDR3 DNA sequence: TGTGCCAGCAGTGACAGGGCCCTTTCCTCTGGGGCCAACGTCCTGACTTTC.

V gene TRBV10-3 combines with J gene TRBJ2-7; D perhaps matches TRBD2 (7 bases). Germline CDR1 is ENHRY and CDR2 is SYGVKD. The V end lost 2 bases, the J end lost 0 bases, and 11 bases lay between the germline ends. There are 15 residues in the CDR3. The CDR3 sequence: CAISEGGGGSYEQYF. CDR3 sequence (DNA): TGTGCCATCAGTGAGGGAGGGGGGGGCTCCTACGAGCAGTACTTC.

The genes are TRBV18 and TRBJ2-5; 7 bases are a match to TRBD1. V lost 3 bases, J lost 4 bases, and 2 bases stayed unmatched. The CDR3 is 13 amino acids. Germline CDR1 is KGHSH and CDR2 is LQKENI. CDR3 nucleotides: TGTGCCAGCTCACCCGACAGGGCAGAGACCCAGTACTTC. Residues: CASSPDRAETQYF.

The V gene is TRBV15, the J gene TRBJ1-4, with TRBD1 as a possible D gene (5 bases). From germline, CDR1 is LNHNV and CDR2 YYDKDF (reference sequence). The CDR3 consists of 15 residues. V lost 0 bases to trimming and J lost 4 bases, with 9 bases between them. In DNA form, the CDR3 reads TGTGCCACCAGCAGAGATAAGGGGTTTAATGAAAAACTGTTTTTT. It yields the protein CATSRDKGFNEKLFF. The full variable domain, with the rest looked up from reference TRBV15 and TRBJ1-4, is DAMVIQNPRYQVTQFGKPVTLSCSQTLNHNVMYWYQQKSSQAPKLLFHYYDKDFNNEADTPDNFQSRRPNTSFCFLDIRSPGLGDTAMYLCATSRDKGFNEKLFFGSGTQLSVL.

The DNA of the CDR3 is TGTGCCAGCAGGCTAGGCATCTCAAATTCACCCCTCCACTTT. Protein product: CASRLGISNSPLHF. V and J are TRBV2 and TRBJ1-6; D is unresolved. V lost 6 bases and J 7 bases, leaving 13 bases between the germline ends. The germline V gene has CDR1 SNHLY and CDR2 FYNNEI. The CDR3 is made up of 14 amino acids.

V gene TRBV11-2 combines with J gene TRBJ1-2, with unresolved D. The CDR3 is 12 amino acids. Germline CDR1 and CDR2: SGHAT and FQNNGV. V shed 1 base and J shed 5 bases, with 5 bases lying between them. CDR3 loop: CASSLGQYGYTF. The CDR3 DNA follows: TGTGCCAGCAGCTTAGGCCAGTATGGCTACACCTTC.

The rearrangement joins TRBV18 to TRBJ1-1, with 7 bases matching TRBD1. The trim removed 3 bases at V and 3 bases at J, leaving 13 bases unmatched. The CDR3 consists of 17 residues. CDR1 KGHSH and CDR2 LQKENI come from the germline V gene. Here the CDR3 DNA reads TGTGCCAGCTCACCGAATGCTATGAGACAGGGCCACACTGAAGCTTTCTTT. This translates into CASSPNAMRQGHTEAFF.